A selection of T cell receptor beta chains follows, all from one sample in a study of Ad26.COV2.S vaccination and SARS-CoV-2 variants. TCRdb keeps only in-frame clones here, not all; method: immunoSEQ multiplex PCR. This sample yields roughly 100,000 clones, of which over 60% are seen a single time; approximately 15% belongs to the top ten. Sequencing was performed on peripheral blood, taken after recovery from COVID-19. All receptors come from a human donor who had recovered from COVID-19. The CDR3 runs from the conserved cysteine through the conserved F or W. The D gene is left open where the match is weak. Size is omitted from some rows. Given values are once, few, many or a class for expanded clones.

TRBV6-5	.	TRBJ1-2	.	CASSYGRGGYTF	TGTGCCAGCAGTTATGGAAGGGGTGGCTACACCTTC
TRBV28	TRBD2	TRBJ2-3	.	CASSLSVAGGPGTQYF	TGTGCCAGCAGTTTATCGGTAGCGGGGGGGCCAGGTACGCAGTATTTT
TRBV27	.	TRBJ1-6	.	CASSSIPPLHF	TGTGCCAGCAGTAGCATACCACCCCTCCACTTT
TRBV19	.	TRBJ2-7	.	CASSIGRGSSYEQYF	TGTGCCAGTAGTATAGGGAGGGGGAGCTCCTACGAGCAGTACTTC
TRBV10-3	TRBD1	TRBJ1-1	once	CAISPGTGNTEAFF	TGTGCCATCAGCCCCGGGACAGGGAACACTGAAGCTTTCTTT
TRBV6-6	TRBD1	TRBJ1-5	few	CASSYSGQINQPQHF	TGTGCCAGCAGTTACTCGGGACAGATCAATCAGCCCCAGCATTTT
TRBV7-2	TRBD2	TRBJ2-1	once	CASSLLAGGDYNEQFF	TGTGCCAGCAGCCTCCTAGCGGGGGGCGACTACAATGAGCAGTTCTTC
TRBV11-2	.	TRBJ1-2	.	CASSLDRQGAYGYTF	TGTGCCAGCAGCTTAGATCGGCAGGGCGCATATGGCTACACCTTC
TRBV4-1	TRBD1	TRBJ2-2	few	CASSRNRGLNTGELFF	TGCGCCAGCAGCCGGAACAGGGGGCTGAACACCGGGGAGCTGTTTTTT
TRBV28	.	TRBJ2-1	.	CATKDSSYNEQFF	TGTGCCACCAAAGACAGCTCCTACAATGAGCAGTTCTTC
TRBV24-1	.	TRBJ2-7	.	CATSSTMAGEQYF	TGTGCCACCAGTTCGACAATGGCTGGGGAGCAGTACTTC
TRBV19	TRBD1	TRBJ1-3	.	CASSINTGASSGNTIYF	TGTGCCAGTAGTATAAACACAGGGGCCAGCTCTGGAAACACCATATATTTT
TRBV11-1	.	TRBJ1-5	.	CASSLGGSNQPQHF	TGTGCCAGCAGCTTAGGTGGCAGCAATCAGCCCCAGCATTTT
TRBV28	TRBD2	TRBJ2-1	once	CASSAQGLAAYNEQFF	TGTGCCAGCAGCGCGCAGGGACTAGCGGCATACAATGAGCAGTTCTTC
TRBV12-3/TRBV12-4	.	TRBJ2-5	.	CASSLTRAETQYF	TGTGCCAGCAGTTTGACCCGTGCGGAGACCCAGTACTTC
TRBV2	.	TRBJ1-1	.	CASKTGLNTEAFF	TGTGCCAGCAAGACAGGTTTGAACACTGAAGCTTTCTTT
TRBV6-5	.	TRBJ1-3	.	CASSREAGNTIYF	TGTGCCAGCAGTAGGGAAGCTGGAAACACCATATATTTT
TRBV29-1	TRBD1	TRBJ1-2	.	CSETQGARGYTF	TGCAGCGAGACACAGGGGGCACGGGGCTACACCTTC
TRBV2	.	TRBJ2-7	.	CASSEVREQYF	TGTGCCAGCAGTGAAGTTAGAGAGCAGTACTTC
TRBV6-6	.	TRBJ1-5	few	CASSPPGYSNQPQHF	TGTGCCAGCAGTCCCCCCGGGTATAGCAATCAGCCCCAGCATTTT
TRBV20-1	.	TRBJ2-7	.	CSARTTYEQYF	TGCAGTGCTAGGACTACCTACGAGCAGTACTTC
TRBV6-2/TRBV6-3	.	TRBJ1-3	once	CASSYSNHLQRDPHGNTIYF	TGTGCCAGCAGTTACTCGAATCATCTCCAACGGGACCCCCATGGAAACACCATATATTTT
TRBV10-3	.	TRBJ1-6	.	CAIAQPNSPLHF	TGTGCCATCGCCCAGCCGAATTCACCCCTCCACTTT
TRBV5-1	TRBD2	TRBJ2-3	.	CASSRSGGITDTQYF	TGCGCCAGCAGTCGAAGCGGGGGGATCACAGATACGCAGTATTTT
TRBV5-4	.	TRBJ2-1	few	CASSLDPGAEQFF	TGTGCCAGCAGCTTGGACCCAGGGGCTGAGCAGTTCTTC
TRBV2	.	TRBJ2-1	.	CASSGQHNEQFF	TGTGCCAGCAGTGGTCAACACAATGAGCAGTTCTTC
TRBV10-3	.	TRBJ1-5	.	CAISVSENQPQHF	TGTGCCATCAGTGTCAGCGAAAATCAGCCCCAGCATTTT
TRBV3-1/TRBV3-2	.	TRBJ2-1	.	CASSQGWGYDRNEQFF	TGTGCCAGCAGCCAAGGATGGGGGTACGACCGTAATGAGCAGTTCTTC
TRBV6-6	.	TRBJ2-5	few	CASSQQSTQYF	TGTGCCAGCAGCCAACAGTCGACCCAGTACTTC
TRBV27	.	TRBJ2-3	.	CASSLREVPLADTQYF	TGTGCCAGCAGTTTAAGGGAAGTCCCCCTTGCAGATACGCAGTATTTT
TRBV29-1	.	TRBJ1-1	.	CSAGVMNTEAFF	TGCAGCGCGGGGGTCATGAACACTGAAGCTTTCTTT
TRBV6-6	TRBD1	TRBJ1-4	.	CASSRNTGGGYEKLFF	TGTGCCAGCAGTCGTAATACAGGGGGAGGTTATGAAAAACTGTTTTTT
TRBV28	TRBD2	TRBJ2-7	.	CASRDGTSVSREQYF	TGTGCCAGCAGGGACGGGACTAGCGTTTCTCGCGAGCAGTACTTC
TRBV30	.	TRBJ1-1	few	CAWSVQRTGFF	TGTGCCTGGAGTGTACAGAGGACCGGGTTCTTT
TRBV6-5	.	TRBJ1-1	.	CASGSRLNTEAFF	TGTGCCAGCGGAAGTCGGCTGAACACTGAAGCTTTCTTT
TRBV18	.	TRBJ2-1	.	CASSPPGREWSNEQFF	TGTGCCAGCTCACCACCGGGCAGGGAGTGGAGCAATGAGCAGTTCTTC
TRBV2	TRBD1	TRBJ2-2	once	CASRNRDSLNTGELFF	TGTGCCAGCAGGAATAGGGACAGTCTGAACACCGGGGAGCTGTTTTTT
TRBV11-2	.	TRBJ2-7	.	CASSEGRSSYEQYF	TGTGCCAGCAGCGAAGGACGGAGCTCCTACGAGCAGTACTTC
TRBV4-3	.	TRBJ2-3	.	CASSQGGVTDTQYF	TGCGCCAGCAGCCAAGGGGGGGTGACAGATACGCAGTATTTT